This entry describes one TCR beta chain. Random-hexamer reverse transcription was applied to about 0.45 to 1 ug RNA. TCRdb redid the calling of the immunoSEQ multiplex PCR reads with MiXCR, one entry per CDR3 protein. The sample carries around 200,000 distinct CDR3 sequences, roughly 94% recorded once. The ends were cut back, 6 bases at V and 1 base at J, with 16 bases in the middle. The CDR3 length is 16 residues. This specimen belongs to a study of CD8 T cells in Susac syndrome. The chain has TRBV12-3 or TRBV12-4 and TRBJ2-1; D could derive from TRBD1 or TRBD2 (5 bases each). Sequenced sample: CD4+ T cells from PBMCs. The clonotype comes from a human donor with multiple sclerosis. For the CDR3, the DNA is TGTGCCAGCAGGCCATCCGGGACCGATTCCTACAATGAGCAGTTCTTC. Translation gives CASRPSGTDSYNEQFF.